A single sample is the source of the 7 T cell receptor beta chains below, sequenced in a study of blood T cell repertoires in COVID-19. Using immunoSEQ multiplex PCR, the repertoire was profiled, and TCRdb retains in-frame clones only, with some absent. The profile shows approximately 52,000 clones, 75% to 95% of them singletons. Sequencing was done on a sample of peripheral blood. All receptors derive from a human donor with active COVID-19. The donor label of this sample is uncertain.

V and J are TRBV3-1 (or the pseudogene TRBV3-2) and TRBJ1-1; D uncertain. The CDR3 runs 14 residues. The V gene lost 1 base and the J gene lost 4 bases, with 10 bases spanning the gap. Germline CDR1 is LGHDT and CDR2 is YNNKEL (reference sequence). The CDR3, as DNA: TGTGCCAGCAGCCAAGTGGGCGGGTCCACTGAAGCTTTCTTT. Protein product: CASSQVGGSTEAFF.

V is TRBV7-8 and J is TRBJ2-7; 9 bases map to TRBD1. The CDR3 is 16 residues long. V trimming: 1 base; J trimming: 6 bases; junction bases outside the gene matches: 10. From germline, CDR1 is SGHVS and CDR2 FQNEAQ. The CDR3, as DNA: TGTGCCAGCAGCTTAGGCGTACAGGGGGCGCAGGGCGAGCAGTACGTC. This translates into CASSLGVQGAQGEQYV.

The chain carries TRBV6-4 and TRBJ1-2, with D unresolved. Deletions cut 7 bases from V and 8 bases from J, with 17 bases between. Per the germline V gene, CDR1 is MRHNA and CDR2 is SNTAGT. CDR3 size: 13 residues. The CDR3 DNA reads TGTGCCAGCAAACGGCAGATCTCCAGGGGCTACACCTTC. It codes for CASKRQISRGYTF.

This chain joins TRBV19 and TRBJ2-7; maybe TRBD2 (5 bases). The CDR3 is 14 residues long. The germline CDR1 and CDR2 sequences are LNHDA and SQIVND (reference sequence). V was shortened by 1 base and J by 4 bases, with 11 bases between the two germline ends. CDR3 sequence: CASSIASGPYEQYF. The DNA of the CDR3 is TGTGCCAGTAGTATAGCCAGCGGCCCTTACGAGCAGTACTTC.

This chain joins TRBV7-3 and TRBJ2-1; 10 bases are shared with TRBD2. The length of the CDR3 is 15 residues. The trim removed 2 bases at V and 4 bases at J, leaving 2 bases unmatched. Germline-derived CDR1 and CDR2 are SGHTA and FQGTGA. This CDR3 reads CASSLDSGGYNEQFF. The CDR3 DNA reads as TGTGCCAGCAGCTTAGATAGCGGGGGGTACAATGAGCAGTTCTTC.

The chain employs TRBV7-2 and TRBJ2-3; 12 nucleotides align to TRBD2. Germline CDR1 reads SGHTA; CDR2 reads FQGNSA. CDR3 length equals 18 residues. J gave up 3 bases and V 4 bases, and 11 bases lay outside the gene matches. CDR3 bases: TGTGCCAGCAGCTGGGCCCGGACTAGCGGGATTAGGACAGATACGCAGTATTTT. Its translation: CASSWARTSGIRTDTQYF.

The chain uses TRBV6-5 and TRBJ1-5, with D possibly matching TRBD1 (6 bases). CDR3 size: 14 residues. The germline V gene has CDR1 MNHEY and CDR2 SVGAGI. V lost 6 bases and J 2 bases, leaving 11 bases between the germline ends. CDR3 coding DNA: TGTGCCAGCAGACCACCAGGGGGCAATCAGCCCCAGCATTTT. Its translation: CASRPPGGNQPQHF.